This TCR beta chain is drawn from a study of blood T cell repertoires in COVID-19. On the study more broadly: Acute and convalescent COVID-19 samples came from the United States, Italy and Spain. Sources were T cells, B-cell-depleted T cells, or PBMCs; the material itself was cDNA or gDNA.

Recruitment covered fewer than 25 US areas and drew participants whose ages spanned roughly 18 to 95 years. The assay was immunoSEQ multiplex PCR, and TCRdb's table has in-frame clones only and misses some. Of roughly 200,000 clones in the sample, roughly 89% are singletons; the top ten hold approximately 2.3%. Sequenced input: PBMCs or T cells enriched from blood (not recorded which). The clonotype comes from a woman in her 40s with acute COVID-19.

The CDR3 loop is CASSIPRGQEQPQHF. CDR3 nucleotide sequence: TGTGCCAGTAGTATCCCCAGGGGGCAGGAGCAGCCCCAGCATTTT. V gene TRBV19 combines with J gene TRBJ1-5, with 8 nucleotides matching TRBD1. The ends lost 3 bases at V and 7 bases at J; junction bases unmatched: 8. CDR3 size: 15 residues. Germline V gene data show CDR1 as LNHDA and CDR2 as SQIVND (reference sequence). Looking up the rest from reference TRBV19 and TRBJ1-5 gives the full variable domain: DGGITQSPKYLFRKEGQNVTLSCEQNLNHDAMYWYRQDPGQGLRLIYYSQIVNDFQKGDIAEGYSVSREKKESFPLTVTSAQKNPTAFYLCASSIPRGQEQPQHFGDGTRLSIL.